The rows below give T cell receptor beta chains drawn from one sample of a study of blood T cell repertoires in COVID-19. Assay: immunoSEQ multiplex PCR; the TCRdb copy retains only in-frame clones and omits some. The profile shows around 70,000 clones, approximately 83% of them singletons. Sequenced sample: peripheral blood. Source of these receptors: a human donor in a cohort sampled during active COVID-19. CDR3s include the opening cysteine and the closing phenylalanine or tryptophan. D genes are given only for firm matches.

d_call,cdr3_length,v_call,j_call,cdr3_aa
NA,18,TRBV2,TRBJ1-6,CASSEALRGSHPFSPLHF
NA,17,TRBV5-1,TRBJ1-1,CASSLGVPGNMNTEAFF
NA,13,TRBV19,TRBJ2-7,CASSRGEMYEQYF
NA,13,TRBV7-2,TRBJ2-7,CASSSETPYEQYF
TRBD1,15,TRBV5-4,TRBJ2-5,CASSFGQATQETQYF
NA,15,TRBV7-8,TRBJ2-2,CAGVRQVAGTGELFF
NA,15,TRBV3-1/TRBV3-2,TRBJ1-4,CASSQGPGRVEKLFF
TRBD1,15,TRBV19,TRBJ2-2,CASSTTGSKTGELFF
NA,15,TRBV5-1,TRBJ1-4,CASSLQRDGGEKLFF
TRBD2,16,TRBV7-8,TRBJ2-1,CASSKRTGTNYNEQFF
TRBD2,14,TRBV6-5,TRBJ2-3,CASTHGGGTDTQYF
TRBD1,16,TRBV6-4,TRBJ2-3,CARSEGAGLRGDTQYF
TRBD1,18,TRBV28,TRBJ1-5,CASSLNSLAGGSNQPQHF
NA,15,TRBV19,TRBJ1-1,CASSMGRATGNEAFF
NA,13,TRBV27,TRBJ2-5,CASSSTDQETQYF
NA,13,TRBV6-5,TRBJ1-2,CASSGRGGNGYTF
TRBD1,14,TRBV28,TRBJ1-2,CASRLLGQGDGYTF
TRBD2,18,TRBV11-3,TRBJ2-5,CASSQRRSLAGGPETQYF
TRBD1,17,TRBV10-3,TRBJ1-4,CAISEAAGGLFNEKLFF
NA,15,TRBV27,TRBJ1-6,CASTPVGLNNSPLHF
NA,15,TRBV9,TRBJ2-7,CASSPQRTDSYEQYF
NA,15,TRBV28,TRBJ1-6,CASTSPEAYNSPLHF
NA,18,TRBV5-1,TRBJ2-2,CASSLKRTHDLNTGELFF
TRBD2,14,TRBV5-1,TRBJ2-5,CASGQAGVGETQYF